The rows below give T cell receptor beta chains drawn from one sample of a study of T-cell reconstitution after alpha-beta-depleted transplantation in children. TCRdb independently ran MiXCR on the PCR reads; one entry per CDR3 protein. The repertoire holds about 580,000 distinct CDR3 sequences, with roughly 24% as singletons. The sample consisted of PBMCs, mostly from graft donor cells, taken 360 days after TCRalphabeta/CD19-depleted stem cell transplant. These receptors all come from a boy less than two years old who had a stem cell transplant for acute myeloid leukemia, so the T cells may come from the graft donor. Each CDR3 is given with its conserved first and last residue. A D gene is named only where the DNA matches it firmly. Expanded clones get a size class; other rows say once, few or many, or leave the size out.

v_call	j_call	clone_size	d_call	cdr3_nt	cdr3_aa
TRBV6-5	TRBJ2-1	-	TRBD2	TGTGCCAGCAGTTACCGCGGGGGGCTTGGCGACAATGAGCAGTTCTTC	CASSYRGGLGDNEQFF
TRBV6-5	TRBJ2-2	many	TRBD2	TGTGCCAGCAGTTCTCCTAGCGGCGGCACCGGGGAGCTGTTTTTT	CASSSPSGGTGELFF
TRBV28	TRBJ1-2	-	TRBD1	TGTGCCAGCAGTTGGGACAGGGGAGCTAACTATGGCTACACCTTC	CASSWDRGANYGYTF
TRBV20-1	TRBJ2-4	many	TRBD2	TGCAGTGCTAGAGAAGGGACTAGGAAAAACATTCAGTACTTC	CSAREGTRKNIQYF
TRBV12-3/TRBV12-4	TRBJ2-1	-	-	TGTGCCAGCAGCTGGGCTGTTTGGGGGAGTTACAATGAGCAGTTCTTC	CASSWAVWGSYNEQFF
TRBV27	TRBJ2-7	-	-	TGTGCCAGCAGTTCCACACCAGGTTACGAGCAGTACTTC	CASSSTPGYEQYF
TRBV28	TRBJ1-4	many	TRBD1	TGTGCCAGCAGTGGGTGGACAGGGAGGTTTTTT	CASSGWTGRFF
TRBV29-1	TRBJ2-3	many	-	TGCAGCGTTGATCGACAGCCTCCAAGCGTCACAGATACGCAGTATTTT	CSVDRQPPSVTDTQYF
TRBV7-2	TRBJ2-7	many	-	TGTGCCAGCTCCCCTGGGGACGGGTTATCCTACGAGCAGTACTTC	CASSPGDGLSYEQYF
TRBV12-3/TRBV12-4	TRBJ2-3	-	-	TGTGCCAGCAGTTTGACCGTCGGAGCAGATACGCAGTATTTT	CASSLTVGADTQYF
TRBV6-1	TRBJ2-5	many	-	TGTGCCAGCAAGTATCAGGGACTGGGTGGGGAGACCCAGTACTTC	CASKYQGLGGETQYF
TRBV7-2	TRBJ1-4	-	TRBD1	TGTGCCAGCAGCTTACGGACAGGGATTAATGAAAAACTGTTTTTT	CASSLRTGINEKLFF
TRBV29-1	TRBJ1-2	many	-	TGCAGCGTTGCACAGAACTATGGCTACACCTTC	CSVAQNYGYTF